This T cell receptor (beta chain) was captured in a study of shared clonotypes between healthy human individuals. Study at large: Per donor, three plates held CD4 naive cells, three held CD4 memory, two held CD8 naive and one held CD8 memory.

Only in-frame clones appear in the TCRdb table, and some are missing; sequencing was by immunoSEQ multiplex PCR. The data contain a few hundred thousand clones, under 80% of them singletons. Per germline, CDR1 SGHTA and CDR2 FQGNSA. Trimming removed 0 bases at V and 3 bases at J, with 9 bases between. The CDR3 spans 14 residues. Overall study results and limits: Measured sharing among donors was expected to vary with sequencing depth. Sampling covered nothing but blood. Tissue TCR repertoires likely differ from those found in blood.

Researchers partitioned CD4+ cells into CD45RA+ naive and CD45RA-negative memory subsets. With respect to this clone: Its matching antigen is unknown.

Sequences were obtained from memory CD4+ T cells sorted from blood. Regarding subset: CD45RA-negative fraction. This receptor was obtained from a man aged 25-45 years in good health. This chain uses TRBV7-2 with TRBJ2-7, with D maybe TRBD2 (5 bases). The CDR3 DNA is TGTGCCAGCAGCTTAGCGAGCGGAAACTACGAGCAGTACTTC. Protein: CASSLASGNYEQYF. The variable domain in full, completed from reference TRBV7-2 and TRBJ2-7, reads GAGVSQSPSNKVTEKGKDVELRCDPISGHTALYWYRQSLGQGLEFLIYFQGNSAPDKSGLPSDRFSAERTGGSVSTLTIQRTQQEDSAVYLCASSLASGNYEQYFGPGTRLTVT.